The present T cell receptor beta chain was sequenced within a study of cytomegalovirus exposure and HLA in healthy donors. Study background: Samples from HLA-typed donors yielded about 85 million unique TCRs in an early data release.

This clone was counted a few times. Its antigen is still unknown. This PCR relied on a set of 60 Vbeta primers and 13 Jbeta primers. Assay: immunoSEQ multiplex PCR; the TCRdb copy retains only in-frame clones and omits some. The table lists about 220,000 clones, over 60% of them singletons. Study-wide results and limits: As a later analysis revealed, most CMV-associated TCR beta chains appeared HLA-restricted.

Trimming took 4 bases from V and 6 from J, leaving 18 bases between them. The CDR3 consists of 16 residues. Germline CDR1 reads LGHNA; CDR2 reads YNFKEQ. The origin of this receptor is a man between 18 and 35 years old in good health and CMV-seronegative. Sequences were obtained from PBMCs. The genes are TRBV4-2 and TRBJ2-2, with D maybe TRBD1 (7 bases). The CDR3 is CASSRLRGDGPGELFF. CDR3 bases: TGTGCCAGCAGCCGACTCAGGGGGGACGGCCCCGGGGAGCTGTTTTTT.